In this sample, the clone carrying this T cell receptor (beta chain) turned up a few times. The sample is drawn from a study of cytomegalovirus exposure and HLA in healthy donors. After removal of 4 bases from V and 2 bases from J, the junction contained 9 bases not matched to a gene. CDR1 is SGHKS and CDR2 is YYEKEE in the germline V gene (reference sequence). The length of the CDR3 is 17 residues. PCR employed 60 Vbeta and 13 Jbeta primers. The protocol was immunoSEQ multiplex PCR, while the TCRdb copy is restricted to in-frame clones and leaves out a portion. Of about 73,000 clones in the sample, 67% are singletons; the top ten hold around 7%.

Sequencing input: PBMCs. This TCR derives from a woman in her forties or fifties in good health and CMV-seropositive. The chain couples TRBV5-5 to TRBJ2-1, with 10 bases lining up with TRBD2. DNA for the CDR3: TGTGCCAGCAGCCGGGGGGTAGCGGGGGGCCCCTACAATGAGCAGTTCTTC. Its protein product is CASSRGVAGGPYNEQFF.